This T cell receptor (beta chain) came from a study of T-cell memory formation after mild COVID-19. MiXCR, applied by TCRdb to the 5' RACE reads, yields one record per CDR3 protein. The table records about 390,000 distinct CDR3 sequences, 16% of them present only once. The germline V and J ends were trimmed by 2 bases and 5 bases, with 16 bases remaining between them. Germline V lookup: CDR1 LNHNV, CDR2 YYDKDF (reference sequence). There are 15 residues in the CDR3. Many counts were recorded for this clonotype. The chain has TRBV15 and TRBJ2-7; D might be TRBD2 (6 bases). The receptor was isolated from a young man who had mild COVID-19 (a few samples of this study predate the infection). Cell type and time point are not known. The sample taken for sequencing was PBMCs or a T cell subset sorted from them (not recorded which). CDR3 in amino acids: CATSRTPTASDEQYF. Written as DNA, the CDR3 is TGTGCCACCAGCAGAACTCCGACAGCTAGCGACGAGCAGTACTTC.